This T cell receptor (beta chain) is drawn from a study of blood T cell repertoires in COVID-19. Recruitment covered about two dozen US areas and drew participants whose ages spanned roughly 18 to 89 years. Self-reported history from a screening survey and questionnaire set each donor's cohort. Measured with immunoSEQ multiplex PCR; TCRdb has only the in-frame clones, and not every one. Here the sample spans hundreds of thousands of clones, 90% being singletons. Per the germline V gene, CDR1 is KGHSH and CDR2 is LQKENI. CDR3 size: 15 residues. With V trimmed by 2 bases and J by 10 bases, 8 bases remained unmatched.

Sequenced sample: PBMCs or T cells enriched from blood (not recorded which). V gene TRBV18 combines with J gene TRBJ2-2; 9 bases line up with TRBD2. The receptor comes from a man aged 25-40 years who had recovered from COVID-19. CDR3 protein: CASSPYQAGGEELFF. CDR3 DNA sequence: TGTGCCAGCTCACCATACCAAGCGGGAGGCGAGGAGCTGTTTTTT.